Listed here are 22 T cell receptor beta chains from one sample, sequenced in a study of tumor-infiltrating lymphocytes in oesophageal squamous cell carcinoma. Via MiXCR, TCRdb re-called the PCR reads, giving one row per CDR3 protein. The sample lists about 21,000 distinct CDR3 sequences; under 45% were seen once. The material sequenced was esophageal tumor tissue. The receptors here all came from a male donor with esophageal squamous cell carcinoma.

There are a few counts of this clonotype. This chain links TRBV2 with TRBJ1-2, with 10 bases aligning to TRBD1. Trimming took 6 bases from V and 4 from J; bases not matched to a gene: 5. CDR1 is SNHLY, CDR2 FYNNEI, per germline. The CDR3 consists of 14 residues. CDR3 amino acids: CASRETGGVYGYTF. The DNA of the CDR3 is TGTGCCAGCAGAGAGACAGGGGGCGTCTATGGCTACACCTTC.

This clonotype rates as medium-sized. The V call is TRBV7-8, the J call TRBJ1-1; possibly TRBD1 for D (5 bases). The V end was cut by 3 bases, the J end by 6 bases, with 11 bases between. Germline CDR1 and CDR2: SGHVS and FQNEAQ. There are 13 residues in the CDR3. CDR3 in DNA: TGTGCCAGCAGCTTCAGGGAAGGGGCTGAAGCTTTCTTT. Protein product: CASSFREGAEAFF. Complete variable domain (other parts from reference TRBV7-8 and TRBJ1-1): GAGVSQSPRYKVAKRGQDVALRCDPISGHVSLFWYQQALGQGPEFLTYFQNEAQLDKSGLPSDRFFAERPEGSVSTLKIQRTQQEDSAVYLCASSFREGAEAFFGQGTRLTVV.

The rearrangement joins TRBV7-8 to TRBJ1-2; D possibly corresponds to TRBD1 (5 bases). The CDR3 loop spans 15 amino acids. V gave up 1 base and J gave up 8 bases, with 17 bases separating them. Germline lookup yields CDR1 SGHVS and CDR2 FQNEAQ. The CDR3 protein is CASSLGLGGGLGYTF. The CDR3, as DNA: TGTGCCAGCAGCTTAGGTCTGGGCGGGGGATTAGGCTACACCTTC.

The CDR3 coding sequence is TGTGCCAGCAGCTCCTTCCAGGGCGATACGCAGTATTTT. This encodes CASSSFQGDTQYF. This sequence joins TRBV7-3 and TRBJ2-3; tentatively, D is TRBD1 (5 bases). Between the trimmed V and J ends, which lost 4 bases and 6 bases, there was a span of 11 bases. The CDR3 has 13 amino acids. The germline V gene has CDR1 SGHTA and CDR2 FQGTGA.

This clonotype was found many times. The rearrangement joins TRBV7-8 to TRBJ1-4; D gene ambiguous. This CDR3 is 15 amino acids long. Trimming took off 5 bases at V and 8 bases at J, with 18 bases between the two ends. Germline CDR1 is SGHVS and CDR2 is FQNEAQ. The CDR3 DNA is TGTGCCAGCAGCCCCGAAGACGGTGCGGGCGAAAAACTGTTTTTT. This encodes CASSPEDGAGEKLFF.

The chain has TRBV7-3 and TRBJ2-7; the D gene is possibly TRBD2 (6 bases). Germline CDR1 SGHTA, CDR2 FQGTGA. This CDR3 has 15 residues. V was clipped by 4 bases and J by 0 bases, with 13 bases between them. The CDR3 bases are TGTGCCAGCAGCTACCTGGGCGGGAACTCCTACGAGCAGTACTTC. Protein sequence: CASSYLGGNSYEQYF.

The gene calls are TRBV7-1 and TRBJ1-5, with 7 bases aligning to TRBD1. TRBV7-1 falls under the ORF class, with uncertain function. The V gene end was trimmed by 5 bases and the J gene end by 2 bases; junction bases not matched to a gene: 3. The CDR3 consists of 14 residues. CDR3 sequence reads: CASSTTGGNQPQHF. In DNA, the CDR3 is TGTGCCAGCAGCACAACAGGGGGCAATCAGCCCCAGCATTTT.

The rearrangement uses TRBV7-2 and TRBJ1-4; the D is unclear. The J call may be incorrect, as the DNA end agrees better with TRBJ2-2. CDR1 SGHTA and CDR2 FQGNSA come from the germline V gene. The CDR3 covers 12 residues. CDR3 region: CASSLIVGELFF. CDR3 DNA: TGTGCCAGCAGCTTAATTGTCGGGGAGCTGTTTTTT.

This clonotype was detected a few times. This chain connects TRBV28 to TRBJ1-2; tentatively, D is TRBD1 (6 bases). Trimming removed 4 bases at V and 7 bases at J, with 13 bases between. The germline V gene encodes CDR1 MDHEN and CDR2 SYDVKM. The CDR3 runs to 13 residues. The CDR3 is CASSSLDRPGYTF. CDR3 nucleotide sequence: TGTGCCAGCAGTTCACTAGACAGGCCTGGCTACACCTTC.

The chain uses TRBV7-2 and TRBJ2-7; tentative D call: TRBD2 (5 bases). Matching the DNA end better, TRBJ2-1 makes the J call doubtful. The germline CDR1 and CDR2 sequences are SGHTA and FQGNSA. The CDR3 is 14 amino acids. The DNA of the CDR3 is TGTGCCAGCAACCGACTGGACTCCCGAGATGAGCAGTTCTTC. Amino acids: CASNRLDSRDEQFF.

This clonotype is deemed medium-sized. The chain recombines TRBV28 with TRBJ1-4; 9 bases are shared with TRBD1. Looked up from germline, CDR1 is MDHEN and CDR2 is SYDVKM. The CDR3 extends over 16 amino acids. V lost 4 bases, J lost 0 bases, and 3 bases stayed unmatched. The CDR3 loop is CASSSWDRATNEKLFF. CDR3 nucleotide sequence: TGTGCCAGCAGTTCCTGGGACAGGGCAACTAATGAAAAACTGTTTTTT.

V and J are TRBV7-6 and TRBJ2-7; perhaps D is TRBD1 or TRBD2 (6 bases each). The DNA end is a closer match to TRBJ2-1, so the J assignment may be wrong. The CDR3 is 12 amino acids. Germline-derived CDR1 and CDR2 are SGHVS and FNYEAQ. The CDR3 sequence: CASSLGGYEQFF. The CDR3 DNA is TGTGCCAGCAGCTTGGGGGGCTATGAGCAGTTCTTC.

As to this clonotype: No conserved phenylalanine or tryptophan is present at the end of the CDR3, so a read error is the likely explanation. The limits of the CDR3 on the DNA are not certain, so only TCRdb's listed CDR3 is given. The J gene is TRBJ2-3, the V gene TRBV27; the table assigns TRBD1, which was not confirmed against the DNA. Germline V CDR1 and CDR2: MNHEY, SMNVEV (reference sequence). Ends included, the CDR3 has 17 residues. The chain's CDR3 is CASSWQWTGRETQYFGA.

The table lists this clonotype with a count of one. The final CDR3 position lacks the conserved phenylalanine or tryptophan, pointing to a likely read error. It is unclear where the CDR3 begins or ends on the DNA, so no DNA is shown, and the CDR3 is as TCRdb lists it. The chain links TRBV7-2 to TRBJ2-3; TRBD2 is the table's D call and was not checked against the DNA. Germline V gene lookup returns CDR1 SGHTA and CDR2 FQGNSA. The CDR3 extends over 17 residues, inclusive of both ends. The CDR3 here is CASSGGGTRVHEQYFGS.

A word on this clonotype: This CDR3 is missing its conserved last phenylalanine or tryptophan, likely due to a read error. This chain joins TRBV3-1 and TRBJ2-1; D remains ambiguous. This CDR3 spans 11 amino acids. V lost 6 bases, J lost 9 bases, and 9 bases lay in between. Germline CDR1 LGHDT, CDR2 YNNKEL (reference sequence). The CDR3 loop reads CASSRGSEQFS. CDR3 in DNA: TGTGCCAGCAGTCGCGGATCTGAGCAGTTCTCC.

The rearrangement uses TRBV7-9 and TRBJ2-1, with D uncertain. The end of the DNA fits TRBJ2-7 better, so the J call may be wrong. Germline CDR1 reads SEHNR; CDR2 reads FQNEAQ (reference sequence). The CDR3 is made up of 14 amino acids. CDR3 sequence reads: CASSLELVSYEQYF. CDR3 bases: TGTGCCAGCAGCTTAGAACTCGTCAGTTACGAGCAGTACTTC.

This clonotype came up many times. This CDR3 reads CASSPRGGIEQFF. CDR3 DNA sequence: TGTGCCAGTAGTCCCAGGGGTGGTATAGAGCAGTTCTTC. The chain carries TRBV19 and TRBJ2-7, with D possibly matching TRBD1 (6 bases). The J call could be wrong; TRBJ2-1 is a better fit for the DNA end. The CDR3 extends over 13 amino acids. Germline assignment: CDR1 LNHDA and CDR2 SQIVND (reference sequence).

This clonotype qualifies as medium-sized. V and J are TRBV10-3 and TRBJ2-1, with D unclear. The CDR3 length is 15 residues. CDR1 is ENHRY, CDR2 SYGVKD, per germline. Deletions cut 3 bases from V and 0 bases from J, with 9 bases between. CDR3 bases: TGTGCCATCAGTGACCTCGCGAGCTCCTACAATGAGCAGTTCTTC. Protein product: CAISDLASSYNEQFF.

The chain employs TRBV7-2 and TRBJ2-5; weak D call: TRBD2 (7 bases). This CDR3 has 15 residues. The germline V and J ends were trimmed by 3 bases and 5 bases, with 16 bases remaining between them. Germline V gene lookup returns CDR1 SGHTA and CDR2 FQGNSA. The CDR3 loop is CASSLVRGGGETQYF. The DNA of the CDR3 is TGTGCCAGCAGCTTGGTCAGAGGGGGAGGGGAGACCCAGTACTTC.

This clonotype was seen many times. The gene calls are TRBV7-9 and TRBJ2-7; 11 bases fit TRBD1. Germline V gene lookup returns CDR1 SEHNR and CDR2 FQNEAQ (reference sequence). The CDR3 extends over 15 amino acids. Trimming cost V 1 base and J 8 bases; bases outside gene matches: 7. The CDR3 nucleotides read TGTGCCAGCAGCTTAGGGACAGGGGGCGCTTTGAAGCAGTACTTC. It encodes CASSLGTGGALKQYF.

This clonotype was counted only a few times. The chain couples TRBV7-6 to TRBJ2-1, with no clear D. With the DNA end fitting TRBJ2-7 better, the J assignment may be wrong. The length of the CDR3 is 13 residues. Germline V CDR1 and CDR2: SGHVS, FNYEAQ. The CDR3 spells CASSLNVAYEQYF. DNA of the CDR3: TGTGCCAGCAGCTTAAATGTGGCCTACGAGCAGTACTTC.

This chain links TRBV19 with TRBJ2-6; TRBD1 matches at 8 bases. This CDR3 spans 16 amino acids. CDR1 and CDR2 from the germline V gene are LNHDA and SQIVND (reference sequence). J was trimmed by 0 bases and V by 2 bases; bases with no gene match: 0. Here the CDR3 DNA reads TGTGCCAGTAGTATAACAGGGGGCTCTGGGGCCAACGTCCTGACTTTC. It codes for CASSITGGSGANVLTF.